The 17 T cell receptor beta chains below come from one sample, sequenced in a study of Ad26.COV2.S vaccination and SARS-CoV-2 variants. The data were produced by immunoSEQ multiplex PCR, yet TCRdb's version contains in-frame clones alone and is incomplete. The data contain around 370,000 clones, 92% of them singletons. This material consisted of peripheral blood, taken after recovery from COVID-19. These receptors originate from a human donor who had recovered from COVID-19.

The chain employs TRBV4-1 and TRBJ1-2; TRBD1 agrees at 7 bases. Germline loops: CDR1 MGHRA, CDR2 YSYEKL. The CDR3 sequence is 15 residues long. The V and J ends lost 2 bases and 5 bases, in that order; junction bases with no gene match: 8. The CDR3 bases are TGCGCCAGCAGCCAAACTACCGACAGGGCTTATGGCTACACCTTC. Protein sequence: CASSQTTDRAYGYTF.

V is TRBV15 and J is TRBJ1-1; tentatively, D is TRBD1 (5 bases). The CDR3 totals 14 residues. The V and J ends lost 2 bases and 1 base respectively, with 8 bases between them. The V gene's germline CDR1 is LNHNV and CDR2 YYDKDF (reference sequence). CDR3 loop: CATSRFGQNTEAFF. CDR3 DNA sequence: TGTGCCACCAGCAGATTTGGACAGAACACTGAAGCTTTCTTT.

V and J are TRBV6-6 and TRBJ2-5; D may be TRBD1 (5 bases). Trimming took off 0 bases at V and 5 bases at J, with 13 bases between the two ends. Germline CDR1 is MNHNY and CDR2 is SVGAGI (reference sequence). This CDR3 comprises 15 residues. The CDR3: CASSYSGHPQETQYF. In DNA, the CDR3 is TGTGCCAGCAGTTACTCGGGGCATCCGCAGGAGACCCAGTACTTC.

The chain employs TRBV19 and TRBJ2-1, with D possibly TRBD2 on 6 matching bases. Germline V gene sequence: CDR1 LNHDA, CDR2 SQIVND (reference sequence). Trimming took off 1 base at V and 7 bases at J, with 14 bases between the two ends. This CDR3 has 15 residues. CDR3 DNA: TGTGCCAGTAGTATAGGACGGGGGTCCCTAAATGAGCAGTTCTTC. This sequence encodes CASSIGRGSLNEQFF.

DNA of the CDR3: TGTGCCAGTTCCTCTTGGACAGGGTCCGGGATCTATGGCTACACCTTC. Translated, it gives CASSSWTGSGIYGYTF. This chain connects TRBV19 to TRBJ1-2; TRBD1 aligns across 8 bases. This CDR3 region has 16 residues. From germline, CDR1 is LNHDA and CDR2 SQIVND (reference sequence). The V gene end was trimmed by 8 bases and the J gene end by 4 bases; junction bases not matched to a gene: 15. The complete variable domain, with remaining parts taken from reference TRBV19 and TRBJ1-2, reads DGGITQSPKYLFRKEGQNVTLSCEQNLNHDAMYWYRQDPGQGLRLIYYSQIVNDFQKGDIAEGYSVSREKKESFPLTVTSAQKNPTAFYLCASSSWTGSGIYGYTFGSGTRLTVV.

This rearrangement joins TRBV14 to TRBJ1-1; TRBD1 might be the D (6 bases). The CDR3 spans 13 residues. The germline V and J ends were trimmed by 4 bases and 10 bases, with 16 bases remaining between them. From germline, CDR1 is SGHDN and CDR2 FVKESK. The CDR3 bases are TGTGCCAGCAGCCTCGACAGGAGCTCCGGAGCTTTCTTT. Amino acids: CASSLDRSSGAFF.

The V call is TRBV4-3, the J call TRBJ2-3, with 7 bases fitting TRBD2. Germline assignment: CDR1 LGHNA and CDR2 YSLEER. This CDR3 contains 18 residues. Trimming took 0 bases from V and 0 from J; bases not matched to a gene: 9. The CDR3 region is CASSQELSGGISTDTQYF. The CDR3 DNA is TGCGCCAGCAGCCAAGAGTTGTCGGGGGGAATTAGCACAGATACGCAGTATTTT.

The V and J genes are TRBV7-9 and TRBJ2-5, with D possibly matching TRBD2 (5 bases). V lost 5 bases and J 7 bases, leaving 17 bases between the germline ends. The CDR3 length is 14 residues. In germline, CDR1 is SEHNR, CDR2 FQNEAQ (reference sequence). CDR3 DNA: TGTGCCAGCAGCCCAGGACTCCCCGAGAGGACCCAGTACTTC. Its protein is CASSPGLPERTQYF.

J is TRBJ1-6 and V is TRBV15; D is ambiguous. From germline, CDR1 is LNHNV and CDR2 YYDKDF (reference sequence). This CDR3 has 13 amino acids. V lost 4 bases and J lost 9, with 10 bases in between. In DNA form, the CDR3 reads TGTGCCACCAGCATCCACCTTACTTCACCCCTCCACTTT. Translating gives CATSIHLTSPLHF.

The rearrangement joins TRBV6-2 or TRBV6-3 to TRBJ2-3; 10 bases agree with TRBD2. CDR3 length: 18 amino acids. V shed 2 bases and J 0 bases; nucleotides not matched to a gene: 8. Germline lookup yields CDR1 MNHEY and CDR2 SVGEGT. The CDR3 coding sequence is TGTGCCAGCAGTTACACCATACTAGCGGGACCCAGCACAGATACGCAGTATTTT. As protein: CASSYTILAGPSTDTQYF.

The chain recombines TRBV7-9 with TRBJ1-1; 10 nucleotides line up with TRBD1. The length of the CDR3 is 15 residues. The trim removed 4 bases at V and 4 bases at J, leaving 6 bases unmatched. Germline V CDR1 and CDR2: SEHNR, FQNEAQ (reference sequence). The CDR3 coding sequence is TGTGCCAGCAGCTCGACAGGGGGCACGGTCACTGAAGCTTTCTTT. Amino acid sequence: CASSSTGGTVTEAFF.

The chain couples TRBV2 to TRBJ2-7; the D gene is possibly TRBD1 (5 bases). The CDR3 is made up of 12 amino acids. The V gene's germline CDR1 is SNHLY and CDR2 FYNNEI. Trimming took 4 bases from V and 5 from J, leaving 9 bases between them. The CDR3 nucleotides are TGTGCCAGCAGTGCCCAGGGCCACGAGCAGTACTTC. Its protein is CASSAQGHEQYF.

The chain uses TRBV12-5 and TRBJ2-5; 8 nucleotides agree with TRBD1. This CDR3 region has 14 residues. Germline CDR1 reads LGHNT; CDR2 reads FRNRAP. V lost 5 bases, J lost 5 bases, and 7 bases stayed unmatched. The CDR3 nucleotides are TGTGCTAGTGGTACCAGGACAGGGAGGGAGACCCAGTACTTC. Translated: CASGTRTGRETQYF.

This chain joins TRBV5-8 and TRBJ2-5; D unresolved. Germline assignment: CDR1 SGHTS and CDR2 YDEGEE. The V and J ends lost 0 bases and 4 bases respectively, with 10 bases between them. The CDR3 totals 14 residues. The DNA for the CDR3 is TGTGCCAGCAGCTTGGGGCAGATTCGAGAGACCCAGTACTTC. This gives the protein CASSLGQIRETQYF.

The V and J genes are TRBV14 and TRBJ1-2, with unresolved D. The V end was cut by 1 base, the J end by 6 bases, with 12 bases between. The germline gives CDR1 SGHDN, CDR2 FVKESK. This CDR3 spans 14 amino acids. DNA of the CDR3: TGTGCCAGCAGCCAAGCTCGAAGTACCCATGGCTACACCTTC. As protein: CASSQARSTHGYTF.

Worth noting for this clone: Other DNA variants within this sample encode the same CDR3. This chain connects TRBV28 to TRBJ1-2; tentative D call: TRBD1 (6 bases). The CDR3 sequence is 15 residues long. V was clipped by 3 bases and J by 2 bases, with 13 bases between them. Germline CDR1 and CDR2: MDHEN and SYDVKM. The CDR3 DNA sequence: TGTGCCAGCAGTTTCCCTCGGGGGCTAAACTATGGCTACACCTTC. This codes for CASSFPRGLNYGYTF.

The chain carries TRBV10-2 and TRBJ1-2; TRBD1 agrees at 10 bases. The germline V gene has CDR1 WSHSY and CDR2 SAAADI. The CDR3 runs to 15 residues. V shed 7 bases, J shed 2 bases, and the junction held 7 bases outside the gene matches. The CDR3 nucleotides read TGCGCCAGCACGACAGGGGGCTCTTTGAACTATGGCTACACCTTC. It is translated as CASTTGGSLNYGYTF.